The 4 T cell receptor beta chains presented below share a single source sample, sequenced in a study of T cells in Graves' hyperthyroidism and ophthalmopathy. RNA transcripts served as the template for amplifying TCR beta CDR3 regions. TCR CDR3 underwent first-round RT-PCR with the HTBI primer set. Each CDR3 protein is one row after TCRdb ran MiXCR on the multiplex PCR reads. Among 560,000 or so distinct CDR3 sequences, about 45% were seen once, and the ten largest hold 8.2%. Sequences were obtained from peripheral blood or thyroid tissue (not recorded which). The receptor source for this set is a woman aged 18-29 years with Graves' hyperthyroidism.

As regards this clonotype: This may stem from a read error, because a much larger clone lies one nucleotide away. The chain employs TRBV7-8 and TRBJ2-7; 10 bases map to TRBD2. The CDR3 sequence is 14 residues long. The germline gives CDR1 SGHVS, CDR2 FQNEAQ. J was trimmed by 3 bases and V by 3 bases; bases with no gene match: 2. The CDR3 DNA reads TGTGCCAGCAGCTTTAGCGGGGGGTTCTACGAGCAGTACTTC. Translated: CASSFSGGFYEQYF.

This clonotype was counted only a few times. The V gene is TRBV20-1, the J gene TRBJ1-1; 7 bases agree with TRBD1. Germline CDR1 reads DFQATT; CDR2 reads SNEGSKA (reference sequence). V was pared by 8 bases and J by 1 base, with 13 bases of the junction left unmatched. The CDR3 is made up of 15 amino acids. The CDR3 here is CSTSPEWTGNTEAFF. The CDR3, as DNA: TGCAGTACCTCCCCGGAATGGACAGGGAACACTGAAGCTTTCTTT.

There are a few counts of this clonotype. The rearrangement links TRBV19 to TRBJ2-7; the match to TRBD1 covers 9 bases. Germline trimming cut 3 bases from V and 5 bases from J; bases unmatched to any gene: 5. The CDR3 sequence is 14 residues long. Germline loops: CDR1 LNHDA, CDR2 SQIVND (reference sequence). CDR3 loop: CASSMGDRVNEQYF. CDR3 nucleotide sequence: TGTGCCAGTAGTATGGGGGACAGGGTCAACGAGCAGTACTTC. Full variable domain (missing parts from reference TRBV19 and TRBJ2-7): DGGITQSPKYLFRKEGQNVTLSCEQNLNHDAMYWYRQDPGQGLRLIYYSQIVNDFQKGDIAEGYSVSREKKESFPLTVTSAQKNPTAFYLCASSMGDRVNEQYFGPGTRLTVT.

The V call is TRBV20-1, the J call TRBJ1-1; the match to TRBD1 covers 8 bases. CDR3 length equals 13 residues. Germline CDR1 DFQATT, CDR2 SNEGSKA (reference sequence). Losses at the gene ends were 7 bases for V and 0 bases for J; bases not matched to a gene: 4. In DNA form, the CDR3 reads TGCAGTGTACAGGGGGGAATGAACACTGAAGCTTTCTTT. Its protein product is CSVQGGMNTEAFF.